What follows is one T cell receptor beta chain and its context. This record comes from a study of control samples from healthy donors and cancer patients. Per the germline V gene, CDR1 is MNHEY and CDR2 is SMNVEV (reference sequence). Trimming took 1 base from V and 3 from J; bases not matched to a gene: 5. The CDR3 contains 18 residues. Here immunoSEQ multiplex PCR was the method, and the copy in TCRdb shows in-frame clones only, minus some. The profile covers about 120,000 clones, with about 87% appearing a single time and 2.9% taken by the ten largest. The sample comprised blood. This rearrangement joins TRBV27 to TRBJ2-1; 14 nucleotides line up with TRBD2. The clonotype comes from a man in his 60s in good health. CDR3 DNA: TGTGCCAGCAGTTTATTTGGACTAGCGGGGGGCTACTACAATGAGCAGTTCTTC. The encoded protein is CASSLFGLAGGYYNEQFF.